Below, one T cell receptor (beta chain) is given with its context. Its antigen is currently not known. Nothing much larger sits one base from this clone, and base qualities are not available. The data derive from a study of shared clonotypes between healthy human individuals (dated by TCRdb to the early 2020s). For the wider study: The cohort included three men and a couple of women between 18 and 49 years of age. Libraries were prepared and TCR repertoires were sequenced by different laboratories using diverse techniques, in order to increase sequencing depth and limit assay-specific biases. For each donor, CD4 naive and CD4 memory were each run on three plates, CD8 naive on two plates, and CD8 memory on one plate. Between about 0.85 and 8.9 billion PBMCs per donor were obtained by leukapheresis. The study deeply sequenced blood TCR repertoires of about five healthy adults to estimate repertoire size and the extent of clonotype sharing between individuals. Results the study describes overall, beyond this receptor: Only blood was sampled, and tissue TCR repertoires likely differ from those in blood. Naive subsets generally had larger estimated clonotype richness than memory subsets did. Rarefaction of sorted-subset datasets indicated incomplete sequencing despite the large sequencing depth. The genetic and exposure-history diversity represented was limited by the small number of donors. Clonotypes shared by all four sorted-subset donors showed higher generation probabilities than non-shared clonotypes. Sharing across a few donors was observed for around 5% of naive CD4, over 3% of naive CD8, 2% to 2.5% of memory CD4, and roughly 0.4% of memory CD8 clonotypes. Pairwise subsampling indicated that sequencing depth was expected to affect the degree of clonotype sharing among donors.

TCR CDR3 regions were amplified from genomic DNA by multiplex PCR using the deep immunoSEQ assay. Genomic DNA extracted from each cell subset was distributed evenly over all wells of several immunoSEQ 96-well plates, and each plate served as one replicate. Each replicate PCR for sorted subsets received approximately 220 ng genomic DNA, equal to 28,000 or so T cell genomes. Purified libraries were quantified with a Qubit 3.0 fluorometer, sized on a Bioanalyzer 2100, and re-quantified with the KAPA Library Quantification kit. A separate single-read 150-cycle Illumina NextSeq 550 flow cell was used to sequence each immunoSEQ 96-well plate. The authors' pipeline ran thus. Because the immunoSEQ output held only junctional sequences and lacked quality scores, the filtering could not match the filtering applied to full-length reads. Sequences were annotated with PyIR, a Python wrapper for IgBLAST v1.9, using IMGT germline references to assign V/J genes and CDR3. Any read was removed if the V/J assignment was weak (E-value above 1e-6), the CDR3 was missing, or the read contained stop codons, out-of-frame junctions, or ambiguous translated residues. V3J clonotypes were defined by identical inferred V gene, J gene, and CDR3 amino acid sequence. To compute the percentage overlap between repertoires, the number of shared unique clonotypes was divided by the size of the smaller repertoire. Repertoire richness was assessed with RTK rarefaction, the Chao1 estimator, and Recon v2.1 estimates of unobserved clonotypes. OLGA was used to compute generation probabilities for all TCRbeta clonotypes that the gDNA method yielded from a handful of donors. This immuneACCESS table, as held by TCRdb, lists in-frame sequences with V and J called but not all clones. Of the missing ones, under half trace to an unresolved V gene in checked studies; the others have no known cause. V, J and clone size were drawn from that table, and D and trimming were deduced from the DNA. The sample table contains about 1.1 million clones; only one count was recorded for approximately 80% of them. Clones ranked in the top ten supply 0.89% of the sample.

Healthy HIV-negative adults with no recently reported acute infections or vaccinations were included as donors. Every donor was a Caucasian adult living in Nashville, Tennessee, USA. CD4+ T cells were enriched by magnetic negative selection; naive cells were then positively selected on CD45RA, and the negative fraction formed the memory subset. Blood was collected by leukapheresis, and PBMCs were isolated by Ficoll-Histopaque density gradient centrifugation and then cryopreserved in liquid nitrogen vapor phase. Analytical flow cytometry was used to check the purity and quantity of each magnetically sorted T cell population. From each sorted fraction, genomic DNA was isolated and quantified by UV absorbance on a Nanodrop 2000c. Taken from cysteine to phenylalanine, the CDR3 has 17 residues. Only the CDR3 part of the read is kept: 51 bases, read in frame from the first base. CDR1 and CDR2 are read off the germline V gene as SGHAT and FQNNGV. V is cut back by 0 bases and J by 0 bases, with 6 bases in the junction unmatched.

The clonotype comes from a young man in good health. Some clones in this sample may be carry-over from other donors' samples. Sequencing was performed on memory CD4+ T cells from PBMCs. The sample's cell subset or site label, decoded: CD45RA-negative fraction. The chain was built from TRBV11-2 and TRBJ2-5; a stretch of 8 junction bases matches TRBD2. Here is the DNA: TGTGCCAGCAGCTTAGATTGGGCTAGCGGGTACCAAGAGACCCAGTACTTC. It translates to CASSLDWASGYQETQYF.